This TCR beta chain was sequenced for a study of blood T cell repertoires in COVID-19. As for the study in general: In each case, the material was cDNA or gDNA derived from T cells, B-cell-depleted T cells, or PBMCs.

Original processing methods: It was from reference gene primer amplification that nucleated cell counts were estimated. Data came from immunoSEQ multiplex PCR; TCRdb stores just in-frame clones and leaves some out. Clonal size and the V and J genes are those of that table, whereas D and trimming came from the DNA. Among about 97,000 clones listed, 85% to 90% were seen once. This receptor was identified in a human donor in a cohort sampled during active COVID-19. The sample was peripheral blood.

Here the CDR3 DNA reads TGTGCCAGCAGCCAGACTACGGGACAGGGGCGAAATTCACCCCTCCACTTT. This gives the protein CASSQTTGQGRNSPLHF. The rearrangement uses TRBV4-2 and TRBJ1-6, with 10 positions matching TRBD1. This CDR3 spans 17 amino acids. V was clipped by 3 bases and J by 7 bases; unmatched bases: 9. The germline V gene has CDR1 LGHNA and CDR2 YNFKEQ.